A selection of T cell receptor beta chains follows, all from one sample in a study of T cell responses to AZD1222 COVID-19 vaccine. Profiled with immunoSEQ multiplex PCR; TCRdb holds only in-frame clones, not every one. The table shows 150,000 to 200,000 clones, with approximately 91% occurring only once. The sequencing used peripheral blood, collected 28 days after the second AZD1222 dose. The receptor source for this set is an adult who received the AZD1222 COVID-19 vaccine. The CDR3 runs from the conserved cysteine through the conserved F or W. D genes are given only for firm matches. Rows may omit the clone size; those that give it use once, few, many or a size class.

V: TRBV4-1; size: .; D: .; J: TRBJ1-3; DNA: TGCGCCAGCAGCCAAGATCACGGACAGGGAAACACCATATATTTT; CDR3: CASSQDHGQGNTIYF
V: TRBV9; size: .; D: .; J: TRBJ2-5; DNA: TGTGCCAGCAGCCCCCGGGCGAGTGTGGAGACCCAGTACTTC; CDR3: CASSPRASVETQYF
V: TRBV10-3; size: .; D: .; J: TRBJ1-3; DNA: TGTGCCATCAGTGAGGGGAAGTCGGGAAACACCATATATTTT; CDR3: CAISEGKSGNTIYF
V: TRBV5-4; size: once; D: .; J: TRBJ1-2; DNA: TGTGCCAGCAGCTTGGTCGGCATCAGCAATGGCTACACCTTC; CDR3: CASSLVGISNGYTF
V: TRBV7-3; size: once; D: .; J: TRBJ1-3; DNA: TGTGCCAGCAGCTCGCTATCTGGAGGAAACACCATATATTTT; CDR3: CASSSLSGGNTIYF
V: TRBV6-4; size: many; D: .; J: TRBJ2-6; DNA: TGTGCCAGCAGTGACGGCAAGGGTTCTGGGGCCAACGTCCTGACTTTC; CDR3: CASSDGKGSGANVLTF
V: TRBV27; size: .; D: TRBD2; J: TRBJ2-1; DNA: TGTGCCAGCAGTACCATAGCGGGAGGAGCGCGCAATGAGCAGTTCTTC; CDR3: CASSTIAGGARNEQFF
V: TRBV7-2; size: .; D: TRBD2; J: TRBJ2-7; DNA: TGTGCCAGCAAACCATCACTAGCGGGAGTCTACGAGCAGTACTTC; CDR3: CASKPSLAGVYEQYF
V: TRBV5-1; size: few; D: TRBD2; J: TRBJ2-7; DNA: TGCGCCAGCAGCTTTCGAGCGGGGACTTCCCAATCCTCCTACGAGCAGTACTTC; CDR3: CASSFRAGTSQSSYEQYF
V: TRBV27; size: .; D: .; J: TRBJ1-6; DNA: TGTGCCAGCACCCGCTCCTATAATTCACCCCTCCACTTT; CDR3: CASTRSYNSPLHF
V: TRBV5-1; size: .; D: .; J: TRBJ2-2; DNA: TGCGCCAGCAGCGCGTTCACAGGACCCGACACCGGGGAGCTGTTTTTT; CDR3: CASSAFTGPDTGELFF
V: TRBV5-8; size: .; D: .; J: TRBJ2-1; DNA: TGTGCCAGCAGCTTGCAACCGAGGTACAATGAGCAGTTCTTC; CDR3: CASSLQPRYNEQFF
V: TRBV7-7; size: .; D: .; J: TRBJ2-5; DNA: TGTGCTAGCGGCCGAAGGACAGAAGAGACCCAGTACTTC; CDR3: CASGRRTEETQYF
V: TRBV27; size: .; D: .; J: TRBJ1-2; DNA: TGTGCCAGCAGGGCGCCACAGGGAGGTGGCTACACCTTC; CDR3: CASRAPQGGGYTF
V: TRBV19; size: .; D: TRBD1; J: TRBJ2-1; DNA: TGTGCCAGTAGCCAATGGACATCTGGACAGGGGCATGAGCAGTTCTTC; CDR3: CASSQWTSGQGHEQFF
V: TRBV30; size: .; D: TRBD1; J: TRBJ1-6; DNA: TGTGCCTGGAGTGCGGGACAGGGTAATTCACCCCTCCACTTT; CDR3: CAWSAGQGNSPLHF
V: TRBV5-1; size: .; D: TRBD2; J: TRBJ2-5; DNA: TGCGCCAGCAGCCTCCTGACTAGCGGGGGTCTGAAGACCCAGTACTTC; CDR3: CASSLLTSGGLKTQYF
V: TRBV11-2; size: .; D: TRBD2; J: TRBJ2-1; DNA: TGTGCCAGCAGCTTAGATAGCGGGGGACTTATGGAGCAGTTCTTC; CDR3: CASSLDSGGLMEQFF
V: TRBV4-1; size: .; D: TRBD1; J: TRBJ2-1; DNA: TGCGCCAGCAGCCATCCCGGGACAGGGTACAATGAGCAGTTCTTC; CDR3: CASSHPGTGYNEQFF
V: TRBV24-1; size: .; D: .; J: TRBJ1-1; DNA: TGTGCCACCTCTGTCAGATTGAACACTGAAGCTTTCTTT; CDR3: CATSVRLNTEAFF
V: TRBV9; size: few; D: TRBD2; J: TRBJ2-1; DNA: TGTGCCAGCAGCTTTCTGACTAGCGGGGGGGATTACAATGAGCAGTTCTTC; CDR3: CASSFLTSGGDYNEQFF
V: TRBV11-3; size: few; D: .; J: TRBJ1-1; DNA: TGTGCCAGCAGCCCCCGTGGGGCACAGAGTCCAGCTTTCTTT; CDR3: CASSPRGAQSPAFF
V: TRBV9; size: .; D: TRBD1; J: TRBJ1-2; DNA: TGTGCCAGCAGCGCCAGCCGAGGGGGCTCGGATGGCTACACCTTC; CDR3: CASSASRGGSDGYTF
V: TRBV5-4; size: .; D: .; J: TRBJ1-1; DNA: TGTGCCAGCAGCTTGGCTTATCGGGGCGGCACTGAAGCTTTCTTT; CDR3: CASSLAYRGGTEAFF
V: TRBV15; size: once; D: .; J: TRBJ2-1; DNA: TGTGCCACCAGCAGATCAAGGCCAGGGGTGGGACGGCAAAATGAGCAGTTCTTC; CDR3: CATSRSRPGVGRQNEQFF
V: TRBV10-3; size: .; D: .; J: TRBJ2-1; DNA: TGTGCCACCCGGGACGAAGAAATCAATGAGCAGTTCTTC; CDR3: CATRDEEINEQFF
V: TRBV6-2/TRBV6-3; size: .; D: .; J: TRBJ1-5; DNA: TGTGCCAGCAGTTATGGAGGGGGTCACAATCAGCCCCAGCATTTT; CDR3: CASSYGGGHNQPQHF
V: TRBV6-2/TRBV6-3; size: .; D: TRBD1; J: TRBJ1-5; DNA: TGTGCCAGCAGTTACTACGACAGGGGGTCGCCCCAGCATTTT; CDR3: CASSYYDRGSPQHF
V: TRBV18; size: .; D: TRBD2; J: TRBJ2-7; DNA: TGTGCCAGCTCACCCATGGGGGGGAGAGCCTACGAGCAGTACTTC; CDR3: CASSPMGGRAYEQYF
V: TRBV7-8; size: once; D: TRBD2; J: TRBJ2-3; DNA: TGTGCCAGCAGCTTTACCCCGGGACTAGCCGGCACAGATACGCAGTATTTT; CDR3: CASSFTPGLAGTDTQYF
V: TRBV6-5; size: .; D: .; J: TRBJ1-2; DNA: TGTGCCAGCAGTTACTTACGAGCCGAGGGTGGCTACACCTTC; CDR3: CASSYLRAEGGYTF
V: TRBV7-9; size: few; D: TRBD1; J: TRBJ1-4; DNA: TGTGCCAGCAGGGCAGGGGGAGGAACTAATGAAAAACTGTTTTTT; CDR3: CASRAGGGTNEKLFF
V: TRBV9; size: .; D: .; J: TRBJ1-2; DNA: TGTGCCAGCAGCCCCCGAGGGGGGTGGGGTGAGGGCTACACCTTC; CDR3: CASSPRGGWGEGYTF
V: TRBV12-5; size: .; D: .; J: TRBJ2-1; DNA: TGTGCTAGTGGTTTGGTACAGACAGGGAGGAATGAGCAGTTCTTC; CDR3: CASGLVQTGRNEQFF
V: TRBV5-4; size: .; D: .; J: TRBJ1-2; DNA: TGTGCCAGCAGCTTCCTTATGGGGCAGGAATATGGCTACACCTTC; CDR3: CASSFLMGQEYGYTF
V: TRBV9; size: .; D: .; J: TRBJ2-1; DNA: TGTGCCAGCAGCGTAGTGACAGGAGTTTTCGATGAGCAGTTCTTC; CDR3: CASSVVTGVFDEQFF
V: TRBV5-1; size: .; D: TRBD1; J: TRBJ2-1; DNA: TGCGCCAGCAGGGGAGACAGGGGCTCCTACAATGAGCAGTTCTTC; CDR3: CASRGDRGSYNEQFF
V: TRBV9; size: .; D: .; J: TRBJ2-7; DNA: TGTGCCAGCAGCGGACTAGAGGGGGGCGAGCAGTACTTC; CDR3: CASSGLEGGEQYF
V: TRBV6-5; size: .; D: .; J: TRBJ1-3; DNA: TGTGCCAGCAGTTCCCTGGGAGGGCCCGGAAACACCATATATTTT; CDR3: CASSSLGGPGNTIYF
V: TRBV4-1; size: .; D: .; J: TRBJ1-2; DNA: TGCGCCAGCAGCCAAGTCGTCGTTTCCACACGTTCGAGTGGCTACACCTTC; CDR3: CASSQVVVSTRSSGYTF
V: TRBV7-7; size: .; D: TRBD2; J: TRBJ2-1; DNA: TGTGCTAGCAGCCGCGGGAGATTAGGCGAGCAGTTCTTC; CDR3: CASSRGRLGEQFF
V: TRBV27; size: .; D: .; J: TRBJ2-3; DNA: TGTGCCAGCAGCCCACTTGCGGGGCGCACAGATACGCAGTATTTT; CDR3: CASSPLAGRTDTQYF
V: TRBV5-1; size: .; D: .; J: TRBJ2-1; DNA: TGCGCCAGCAGCTCTTACAATGAGCAGTTCTTC; CDR3: CASSSYNEQFF
V: TRBV30; size: once; D: .; J: TRBJ1-3; DNA: TGTGCCTGGGGGAGGGGAAACACCATATATTTT; CDR3: CAWGRGNTIYF
V: TRBV9; size: .; D: .; J: TRBJ1-6; DNA: TGTGCCAGCAGCCCCCTTGTCGGTTCTAGTTCACCCCTCCACTTT; CDR3: CASSPLVGSSSPLHF
V: TRBV5-5; size: .; D: .; J: TRBJ1-2; DNA: TGTGCCAGCAGCTGGGGGGATAACTATGGCTACACCTTC; CDR3: CASSWGDNYGYTF
V: TRBV2; size: .; D: .; J: TRBJ1-5; DNA: TGTGCCAGCAGTGGACACTCGGGGTTCGGCCGTGTCAATCAGCCCCAGCATTTT; CDR3: CASSGHSGFGRVNQPQHF
V: TRBV2; size: .; D: .; J: TRBJ1-4; DNA: TGTGCCAGCAGTGACACCAGAGGGAGGGAAAAACTGTTTTTT; CDR3: CASSDTRGREKLFF
V: TRBV10-2; size: .; D: TRBD1; J: TRBJ1-1; DNA: TGCGCCACTGAAAGAGGGCAGGGGGCCGTAGCTTTCTTT; CDR3: CATERGQGAVAFF
V: TRBV30; size: .; D: TRBD1; J: TRBJ1-6; DNA: TGTGCCTGGAGTTTGACAGGGGATTCACCCCTCCACTTT; CDR3: CAWSLTGDSPLHF
V: TRBV5-1; size: .; D: .; J: TRBJ1-1; DNA: TGCGCCAGCAGCTTGGCCGGGGGCTGGGGGGAAGCTTTCTTT; CDR3: CASSLAGGWGEAFF
V: TRBV11-3; size: .; D: .; J: TRBJ1-6; DNA: TGTGCCAGCAGCTTAGAGTGGGGATTAAGCTCCTATAATTCACCCCTCCACTTT; CDR3: CASSLEWGLSSYNSPLHF
V: TRBV7-9; size: .; D: .; J: TRBJ1-1; DNA: TGTGCCAGCAGCTTAGAGTGGAATGGGAACACTGAAGCTTTCTTT; CDR3: CASSLEWNGNTEAFF
V: TRBV15; size: .; D: .; J: TRBJ1-5; DNA: TGTGCCACCAGCAGAGTCAGTCAAGGGGGACCCCAGCATTTT; CDR3: CATSRVSQGGPQHF
V: TRBV7-6; size: .; D: .; J: TRBJ2-3; DNA: TGTGCCAGCAGCTTAGAGGGCGGTTTTAGCACAGATACGCAGTATTTT; CDR3: CASSLEGGFSTDTQYF
V: TRBV12-3/TRBV12-4; size: .; D: .; J: TRBJ2-3; DNA: TGTGCCAGCAGTTTCAGGGGGGGATATACGCAGTATTTT; CDR3: CASSFRGGYTQYF